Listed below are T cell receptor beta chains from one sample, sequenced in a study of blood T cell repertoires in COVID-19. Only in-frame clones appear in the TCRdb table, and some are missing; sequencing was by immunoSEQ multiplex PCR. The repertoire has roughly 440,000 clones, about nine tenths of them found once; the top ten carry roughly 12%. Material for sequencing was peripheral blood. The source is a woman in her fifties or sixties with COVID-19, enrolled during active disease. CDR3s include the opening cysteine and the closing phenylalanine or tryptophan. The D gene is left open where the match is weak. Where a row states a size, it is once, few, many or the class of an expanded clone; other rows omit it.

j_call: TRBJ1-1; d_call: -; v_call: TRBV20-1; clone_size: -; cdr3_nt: TGCAGTGCTAGAGATGTTAGAGCTTTCTTT; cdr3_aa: CSARDVRAFF
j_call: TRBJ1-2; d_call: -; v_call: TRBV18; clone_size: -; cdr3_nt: TGTGCCAGCTCACCTCGACAGGCGAACTATGGCTACACCTTC; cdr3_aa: CASSPRQANYGYTF
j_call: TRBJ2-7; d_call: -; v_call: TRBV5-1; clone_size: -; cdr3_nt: TGCGCCAGCAGCCCGCGGGTCTCCTACGAGCAGTACTTC; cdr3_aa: CASSPRVSYEQYF
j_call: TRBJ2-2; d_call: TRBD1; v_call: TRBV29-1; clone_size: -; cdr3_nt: TGCAGCGGTGACAGGGGTGGCGGGGAGCTGTTTTTT; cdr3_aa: CSGDRGGGELFF
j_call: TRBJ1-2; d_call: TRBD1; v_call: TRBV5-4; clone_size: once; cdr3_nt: TGTGCCAGCAGCTTGGCCGACAGGGTGGATGGCTACACCTTC; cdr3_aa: CASSLADRVDGYTF
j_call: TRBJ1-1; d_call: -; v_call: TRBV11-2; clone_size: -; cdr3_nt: TGTGCCAGCAGCTTGAACACGAACACTGAAGCTTTCTTT; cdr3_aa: CASSLNTNTEAFF
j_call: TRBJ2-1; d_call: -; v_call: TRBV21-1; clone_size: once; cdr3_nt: TGTGCCAGCAGCTACCAGGGGGCCTACGGAAATGAGCAGTTCTTC; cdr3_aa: CASSYQGAYGNEQFF
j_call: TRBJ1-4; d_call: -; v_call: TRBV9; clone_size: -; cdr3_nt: TGTGCCAGCAGCTTGGCAGGGGATAATGAAAAACTGTTTTTT; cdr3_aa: CASSLAGDNEKLFF
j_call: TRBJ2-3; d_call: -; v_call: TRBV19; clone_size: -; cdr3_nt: TGTGCCAGTAGTATAGCCCACTCTAGCACAGATACGCAGTATTTT; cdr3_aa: CASSIAHSSTDTQYF
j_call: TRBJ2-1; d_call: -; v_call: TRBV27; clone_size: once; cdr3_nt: TGTGCCAGCAGTTTTCCAGGCTATCATGAGCAGTTCTTC; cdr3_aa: CASSFPGYHEQFF
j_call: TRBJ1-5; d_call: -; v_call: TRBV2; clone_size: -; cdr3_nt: TGTGCCAGCACCCTACGGTCACCCGATCAGCCCCAGCATTTT; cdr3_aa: CASTLRSPDQPQHF
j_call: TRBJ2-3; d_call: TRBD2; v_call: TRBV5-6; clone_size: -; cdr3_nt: TGTGCCAGCAGCTTGAACCCAAGCGGGGTGGGAGATACGCAGTATTTT; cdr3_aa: CASSLNPSGVGDTQYF
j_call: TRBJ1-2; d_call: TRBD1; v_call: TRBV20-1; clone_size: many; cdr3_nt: TGCAGTGCTAAACAGGGGTATGGCTACACCTTC; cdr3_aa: CSAKQGYGYTF